Shown below are 10 T cell receptor beta chains from a single sample sequenced in a study of cytomegalovirus exposure and HLA in healthy donors. Vbeta (60) and Jbeta (13) primers were used in the PCR. Profiling relied on immunoSEQ multiplex PCR, and the TCRdb table lists in-frame clones only, not all of them. In the table there are 190,000 or so clones, around 79% of which are singletons. Sample: PBMCs. The receptors here all came from a girl between 5 and 17 years old in good health and CMV-seropositive.

This clone has just a few counts. The chain uses TRBV6-4 and TRBJ2-1; the D gene is possibly TRBD2 (7 bases). V was pared by 2 bases and J by 6 bases, with 17 bases between. The CDR3 is made up of 16 amino acids. Germline V gene data show CDR1 as MRHNA and CDR2 as SNTAGT. The CDR3 DNA is TGTGCCAGCAGTGACGGTGGAGGGGGGGCACCCAATGAGCAGTTCTTC. This translates into CASSDGGGGAPNEQFF.

The rearrangement uses TRBV9 and TRBJ1-4; D is unclear. Trimming left V 3 bases short and J 0 bases short, with 9 bases between. Germline V gives CDR1 SGDLS, CDR2 YYNGEE. This CDR3 has 15 residues. The CDR3 sequence is CASSASVATNEKLFF. The CDR3 coding sequence is TGTGCCAGCAGCGCGTCTGTTGCAACTAATGAAAAACTGTTTTTT.

V usage is TRBV19 and J usage is TRBJ2-1; no clear D. Trimming took 3 bases from V and 2 from J, leaving 8 bases between them. In germline, CDR1 is LNHDA, CDR2 SQIVND (reference sequence). This CDR3 has 14 amino acids. CDR3 sequence reads: CASSIQQTYNEQFF. In DNA, the CDR3 is TGTGCCAGTAGTATTCAACAGACCTACAATGAGCAGTTCTTC.

The V and J genes are TRBV5-6 and TRBJ2-6, with TRBD1 matching 10 bases. The CDR3 spans 18 residues. CDR1 SGHDT and CDR2 YYEEEE come from the germline V gene. Trimming removed 2 bases from V and 3 bases from J; junction bases left unmatched: 8. CDR3 amino acids: CASSFRRTGGSGANVLTF. The CDR3 DNA reads as TGTGCCAGCAGCTTTCGGCGGACAGGGGGTAGTGGGGCCAACGTCCTGACTTTC.

This clone was observed a single time. The gene calls are TRBV12-5 and TRBJ2-3, with D perhaps TRBD2 (6 bases). The germline V gene has CDR1 LGHNT and CDR2 FRNRAP. This CDR3 comprises 18 residues. V dropped 4 bases and J dropped 3 bases, with 23 bases sitting between them. The CDR3 nucleotides read TGTGCTAGTGGTTCCACCCCACTTTGGGGGGTTGGGACAGATACGCAGTATTTT. As protein: CASGSTPLWGVGTDTQYF.

The chain has TRBV2 and TRBJ2-5, with TRBD1 identical over 10 bases. Germline V gene sequence: CDR1 SNHLY, CDR2 FYNNEI. The CDR3 has 14 amino acids. V lost 8 bases and J lost 5; bases outside the gene matches: 8. The CDR3 spells CASGGQGTGETQYF. CDR3 nucleotides: TGTGCCAGCGGGGGACAGGGGACGGGGGAGACCCAGTACTTC.

This clone was observed once. This chain uses TRBV7-2 with TRBJ1-3, with no clear D. The CDR3 loop spans 14 amino acids. The V end was cut by 3 bases, the J end by 6 bases, with 12 bases between. Germline CDR1 is SGHTA and CDR2 is FQGNSA. Here the CDR3 DNA reads TGTGCCAGCAGCTTTGGAGCCCTGGAAAACACCATATATTTT. It specifies CASSFGALENTIYF.

The CDR3 DNA follows: TGTGCCATCAGTACGGGCGGGGTCTCGGGGGATACGCAGTATTTT. Amino acids: CAISTGGVSGDTQYF. The chain is built from TRBV10-3 and TRBJ2-3, with D maybe TRBD2 (6 bases). V was shortened by 5 bases and J by 6 bases, with 18 bases between the two germline ends. The CDR3 runs to 15 residues. Germline V gene lookup returns CDR1 ENHRY and CDR2 SYGVKD.

The chain links TRBV6-5 to TRBJ1-1; maybe TRBD1 (6 bases). The length of the CDR3 is 14 residues. Trimming shortened V by 2 bases and J by 5 bases, and 12 bases separated the two germline ends. Germline values: CDR1 MNHEY, CDR2 SVGAGI. CDR3 in DNA: TGTGCCAGCAGTTACCGGGGGGCTGGGACTGAAGCTTTCTTT. Translated, it gives CASSYRGAGTEAFF.

The CDR3 loop reads CSVESRTGGDGYTF. The CDR3 DNA reads as TGCAGCGTTGAAAGCCGGACAGGGGGGGATGGCTACACCTTC. The chain joins TRBV29-1 to TRBJ1-2; 10 positions match TRBD1. V trimming: 2 bases; J trimming: 6 bases; junction bases outside the gene matches: 6. Per germline, CDR1 SQVTM and CDR2 ANQGSEA. The CDR3 spans 14 residues.